This TCR beta chain is drawn from a study of blood T cells in healthy people across ages. Germline V lookup: CDR1 DFQATT, CDR2 SNEGSKA (reference sequence). V trimming: 6 bases; J trimming: 2 bases; junction bases outside the gene matches: 8. This CDR3 has 14 residues. Together with a sample-barcoded 5' primer, a J-beta primer mix was included in a second PCR lasting roughly 6 to 12 cycles. TCRdb reanalysed the 5' RACE reads using MiXCR and keeps one entry per CDR3 protein. The sample lists some 700,000 distinct CDR3 sequences; about 20% were seen once. The TCR was taken from a man between 65 and 80 years old in good health. The chain links TRBV20-1 to TRBJ2-3; 7 nucleotides line up with TRBD1. The sequenced sample was blood. In DNA form, the CDR3 reads TGCAGTGCAATGGACAGGAGATACACAGATACGCAGTATTTT. This gives the protein CSAMDRRYTDTQYF.